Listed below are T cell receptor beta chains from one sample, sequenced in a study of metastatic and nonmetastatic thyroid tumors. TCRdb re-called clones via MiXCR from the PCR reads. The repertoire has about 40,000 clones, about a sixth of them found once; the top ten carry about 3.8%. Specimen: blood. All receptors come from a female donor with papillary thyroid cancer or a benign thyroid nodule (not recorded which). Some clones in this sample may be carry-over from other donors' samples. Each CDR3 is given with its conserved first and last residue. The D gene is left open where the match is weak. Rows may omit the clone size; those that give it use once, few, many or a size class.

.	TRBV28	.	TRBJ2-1	TGTGCCAGCAGGATCAGGAGGAGAAATGAGCAGTTCTTC	CASRIRRRNEQFF
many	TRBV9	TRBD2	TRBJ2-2	TGTGCCAGCAGCGGTGGACTAGCGGGAGTGGGGACCGGGGAGCTGTTTTTT	CASSGGLAGVGTGELFF
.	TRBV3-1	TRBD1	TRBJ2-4	TGTGCCAGCAGCCAGGCAGGCCGGGACAGTAACATTCAGTACTTC	CASSQAGRDSNIQYF
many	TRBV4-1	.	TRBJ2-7	TGCGCCAGCAGCGTCGCAGGGGCGGACGAGCAGTACTTC	CASSVAGADEQYF
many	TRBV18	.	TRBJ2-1	TGTGCCAGCTCACCACCCCGGGGGACGAACAATGAGCAGTTCTTC	CASSPPRGTNNEQFF
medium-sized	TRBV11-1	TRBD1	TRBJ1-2	TGTGCCAGCAGCTACCAACCAGGGGGAGCTTATGGCTACACCTTC	CASSYQPGGAYGYTF
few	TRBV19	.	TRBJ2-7	TGTGCCAGTGCGGGGAGATCATACGAGCAGTACTTC	CASAGRSYEQYF
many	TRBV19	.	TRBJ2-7	TGTGCCAGTAGTTTTCGTACAGGGAACTACGAGCAGTACTTC	CASSFRTGNYEQYF
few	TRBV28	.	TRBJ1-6	TGTGCCAGCAGTGGGGGCGGGCGCAGGTATAATTCGCCCCTCCACTTT	CASSGGGRRYNSPLHF
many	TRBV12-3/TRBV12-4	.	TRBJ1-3	TGTGCCAGCAGTCTTGCGGGGGGACGGACCATATATTTT	CASSLAGGRTIYF
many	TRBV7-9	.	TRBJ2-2	TGTGCCAGCAGCCCCCTTTCACCCACCGGGGAGCTGTTTTTT	CASSPLSPTGELFF
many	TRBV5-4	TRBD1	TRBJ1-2	TGTGCCAACAGCCCCGTCCCGGGACAGGGGCTTGTAACCTTC	CANSPVPGQGLVTF
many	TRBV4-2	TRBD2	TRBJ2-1	TGTGCCAGCAGCCAAGCTAGCGGGAATCGGAATGAGCAGTTCTTC	CASSQASGNRNEQFF
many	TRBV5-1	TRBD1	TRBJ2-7	TGCGCCAGCAGCTTTACAGGGGACTCCTACGAGCAGTACTTC	CASSFTGDSYEQYF
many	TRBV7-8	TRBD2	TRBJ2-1	TGTGCCAGCAGCCCCCGGCGCACTAGCGGCACAAATGAGCAGTTCTTC	CASSPRRTSGTNEQFF
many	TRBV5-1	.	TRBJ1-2	TGCGCCAGCAGCTTAGGGGGTGGCTACACCTTC	CASSLGGGYTF
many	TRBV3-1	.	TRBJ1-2	TGTGCCAGCAGCCAAGATCACGGGGGCACGTATGGCTACACCTTC	CASSQDHGGTYGYTF